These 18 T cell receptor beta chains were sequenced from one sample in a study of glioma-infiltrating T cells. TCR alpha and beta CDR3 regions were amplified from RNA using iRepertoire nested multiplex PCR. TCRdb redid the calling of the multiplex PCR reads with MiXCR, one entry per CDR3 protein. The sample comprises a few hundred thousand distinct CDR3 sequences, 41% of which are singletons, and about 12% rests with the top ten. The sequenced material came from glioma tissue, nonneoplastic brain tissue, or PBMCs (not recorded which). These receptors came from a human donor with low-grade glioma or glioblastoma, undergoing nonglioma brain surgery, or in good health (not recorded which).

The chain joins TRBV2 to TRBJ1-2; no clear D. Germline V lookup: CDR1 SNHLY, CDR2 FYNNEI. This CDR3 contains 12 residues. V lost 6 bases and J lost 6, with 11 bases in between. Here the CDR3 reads CASSGMWDGYTF. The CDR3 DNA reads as TGTGCCAGCAGCGGGATGTGGGATGGCTACACCTTC.

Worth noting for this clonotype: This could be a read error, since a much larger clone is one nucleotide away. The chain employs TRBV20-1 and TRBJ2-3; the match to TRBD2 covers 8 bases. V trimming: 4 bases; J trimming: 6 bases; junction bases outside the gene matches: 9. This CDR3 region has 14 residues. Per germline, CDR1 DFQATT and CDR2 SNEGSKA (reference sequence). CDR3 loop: CSAKEAGEVDTQYF. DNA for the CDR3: TGCAGTGCTAAAGAAGCGGGAGAGGTTGATACGCAGTATTTT.

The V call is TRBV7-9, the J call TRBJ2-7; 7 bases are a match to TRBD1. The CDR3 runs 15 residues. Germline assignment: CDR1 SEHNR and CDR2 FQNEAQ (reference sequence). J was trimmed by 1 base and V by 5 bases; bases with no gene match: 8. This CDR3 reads CASSQAGGLSYEQYF. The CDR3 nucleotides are TGTGCCAGCAGCCAAGCAGGGGGATTATCCTACGAGCAGTACTTC.

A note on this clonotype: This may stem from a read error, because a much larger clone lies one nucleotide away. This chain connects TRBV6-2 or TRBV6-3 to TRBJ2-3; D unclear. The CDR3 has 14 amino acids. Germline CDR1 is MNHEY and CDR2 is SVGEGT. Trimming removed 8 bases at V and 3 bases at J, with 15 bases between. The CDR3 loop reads CASLPWPSTDTQYF. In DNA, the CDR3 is TGTGCCAGCCTCCCGTGGCCTAGTACAGATACGCAGTATTTT.

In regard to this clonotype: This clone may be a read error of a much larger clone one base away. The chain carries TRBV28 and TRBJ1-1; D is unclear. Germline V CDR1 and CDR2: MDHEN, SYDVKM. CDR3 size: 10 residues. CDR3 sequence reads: CASWNTGAFF. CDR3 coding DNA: TGTGCCAGCTGGAACACTGGAGCTTTCTTT.

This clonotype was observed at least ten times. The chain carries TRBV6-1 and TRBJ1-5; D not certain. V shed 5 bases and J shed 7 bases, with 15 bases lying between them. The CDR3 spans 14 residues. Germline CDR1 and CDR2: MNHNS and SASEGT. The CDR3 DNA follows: TGTGCCAGCAGTTTCTCGTCGGACGTCCAGCCCCAGCATTTT. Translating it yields CASSFSSDVQPQHF.

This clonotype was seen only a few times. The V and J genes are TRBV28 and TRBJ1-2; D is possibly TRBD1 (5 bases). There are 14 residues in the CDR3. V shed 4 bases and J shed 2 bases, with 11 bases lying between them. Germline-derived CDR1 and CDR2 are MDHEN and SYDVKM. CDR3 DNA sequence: TGTGCCAGCAGTTCTCGGGGGGTGAACTATGGCTACACCTTC. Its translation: CASSSRGVNYGYTF.

The CDR3 sequence: CASTWGAGFGNTIYF. The CDR3 bases are TGTGCCAGCACCTGGGGGGCAGGGTTTGGAAACACCATATATTTT. The V gene is TRBV2, the J gene TRBJ1-3; D might be TRBD1 (6 bases). The CDR3 spans 15 residues. V lost 7 bases and J lost 3, with 16 bases in between. Germline assignment: CDR1 SNHLY and CDR2 FYNNEI. Variable domain in full (rest from reference TRBV2 and TRBJ1-3): EPEVTQTPSHQVTQMGQEVILRCVPISNHLYFYWYRQILGQKVEFLVSFYNNEISEKSEIFDDQFSVERPDGSNFTLKIRSTKLEDSAMYFCASTWGAGFGNTIYFGEGSWLTVV.

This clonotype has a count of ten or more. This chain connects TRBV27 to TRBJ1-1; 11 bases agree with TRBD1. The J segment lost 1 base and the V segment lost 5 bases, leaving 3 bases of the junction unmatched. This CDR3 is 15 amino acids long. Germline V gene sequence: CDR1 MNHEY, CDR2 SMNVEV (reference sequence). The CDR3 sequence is CASSPGTGGNTEAFF. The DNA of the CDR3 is TGTGCCAGCAGTCCCGGGACAGGGGGGAACACTGAAGCTTTCTTT.

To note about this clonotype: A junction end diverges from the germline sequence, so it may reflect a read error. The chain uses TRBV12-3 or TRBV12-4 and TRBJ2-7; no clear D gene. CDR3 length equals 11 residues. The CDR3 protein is CASSTVHDQYF. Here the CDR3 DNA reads TGTGCCAGCAGCACTGTCCACGATCAGTACTTC.

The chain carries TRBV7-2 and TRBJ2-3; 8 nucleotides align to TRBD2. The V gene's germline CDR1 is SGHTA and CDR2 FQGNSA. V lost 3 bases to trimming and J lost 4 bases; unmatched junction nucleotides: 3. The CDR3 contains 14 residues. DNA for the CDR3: TGTGCCAGCAGCTTTGCGGGAGGCCCAGATACGCAGTATTTT. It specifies CASSFAGGPDTQYF.

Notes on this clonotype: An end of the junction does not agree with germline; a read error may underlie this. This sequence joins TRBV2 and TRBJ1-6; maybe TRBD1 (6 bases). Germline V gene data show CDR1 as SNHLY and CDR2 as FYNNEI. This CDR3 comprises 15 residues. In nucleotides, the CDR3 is TGTGCCAGCACCGATCTTGGGACAATTAATTCACACCTCAACTTT. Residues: CASTDLGTINSHLNF.

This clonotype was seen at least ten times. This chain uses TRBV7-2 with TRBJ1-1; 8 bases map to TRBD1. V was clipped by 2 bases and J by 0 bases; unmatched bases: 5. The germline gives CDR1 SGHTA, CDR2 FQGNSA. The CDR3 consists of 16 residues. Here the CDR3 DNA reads TGTGCCAGCAGCTTATTCCAGGGGGCAATGAACACTGAAGCTTTCTTT. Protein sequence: CASSLFQGAMNTEAFF.

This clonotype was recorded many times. In nucleotides, the CDR3 is TGTGCCAGCACCCCGGGACAGCACCCCTACAATGAGCAGTTCTTC. It specifies CASTPGQHPYNEQFF. V and J are TRBV27 and TRBJ2-1; 7 bases are shared with TRBD1. Germline V lookup: CDR1 MNHEY, CDR2 SMNVEV (reference sequence). The ends lost 7 bases at V and 2 bases at J; junction bases unmatched: 8. The CDR3 sequence is 15 residues long.

As DNA, the CDR3 is TGTGCCAGCAGTACACAGGGTTACGAGCAGTACTTC. Its translation: CASSTQGYEQYF. The V and J genes are TRBV2 and TRBJ2-7, with D possibly TRBD1 on 6 matching bases. The V and J ends lost 5 bases and 4 bases respectively, with 9 bases between them. The CDR3 is 12 residues long. From germline, CDR1 is SNHLY and CDR2 FYNNEI.

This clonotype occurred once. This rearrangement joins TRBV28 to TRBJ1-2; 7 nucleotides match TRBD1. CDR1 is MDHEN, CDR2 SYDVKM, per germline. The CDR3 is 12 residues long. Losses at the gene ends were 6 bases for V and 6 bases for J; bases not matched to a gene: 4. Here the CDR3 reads CASRDDRDGYTF. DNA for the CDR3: TGTGCCAGCAGGGACGACAGGGATGGCTACACCTTC.

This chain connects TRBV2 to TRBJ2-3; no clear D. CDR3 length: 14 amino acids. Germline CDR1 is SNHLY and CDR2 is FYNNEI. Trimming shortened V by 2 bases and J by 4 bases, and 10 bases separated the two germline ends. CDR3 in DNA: TGTGCCAGCAGTGAATCGCCAGCAGCAGATACGCAGTATTTT. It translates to CASSESPAADTQYF.

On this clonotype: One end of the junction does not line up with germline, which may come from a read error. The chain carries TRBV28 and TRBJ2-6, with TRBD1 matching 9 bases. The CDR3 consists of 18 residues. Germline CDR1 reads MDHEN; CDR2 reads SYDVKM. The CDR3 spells CASSLLGTGISGVNVLTF. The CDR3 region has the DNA TGTGCCAGCAGTTTATTGGGGACAGGGATCTCTGGGGTCAACGTCCTGACTTTC.